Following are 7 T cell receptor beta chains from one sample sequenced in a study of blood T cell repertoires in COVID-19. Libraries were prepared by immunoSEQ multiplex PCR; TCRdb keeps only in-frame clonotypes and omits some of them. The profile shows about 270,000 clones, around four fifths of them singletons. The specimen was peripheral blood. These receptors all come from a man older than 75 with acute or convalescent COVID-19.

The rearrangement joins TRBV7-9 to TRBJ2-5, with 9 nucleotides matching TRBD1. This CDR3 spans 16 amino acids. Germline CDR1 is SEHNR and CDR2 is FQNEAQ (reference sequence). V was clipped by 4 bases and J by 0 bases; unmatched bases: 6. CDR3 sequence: CASSSPGQGNQETQYF. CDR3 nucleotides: TGTGCCAGCAGCTCCCCGGGACAGGGCAACCAAGAGACCCAGTACTTC.

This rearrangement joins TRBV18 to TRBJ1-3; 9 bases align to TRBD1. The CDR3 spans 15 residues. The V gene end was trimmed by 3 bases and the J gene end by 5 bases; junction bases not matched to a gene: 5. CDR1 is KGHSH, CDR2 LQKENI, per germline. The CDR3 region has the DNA TGTGCCAGCTCACCTACAGGGGGCGGAAGAAACACCATATATTTT. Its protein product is CASSPTGGGRNTIYF.

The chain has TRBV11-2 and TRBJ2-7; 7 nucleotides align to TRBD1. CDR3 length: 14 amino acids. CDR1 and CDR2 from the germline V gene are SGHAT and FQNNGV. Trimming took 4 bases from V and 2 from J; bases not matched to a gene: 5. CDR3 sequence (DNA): TGTGCCAGCAGCTCCGGGACAGACCCCTACGAGCAGTACTTC. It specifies CASSSGTDPYEQYF.

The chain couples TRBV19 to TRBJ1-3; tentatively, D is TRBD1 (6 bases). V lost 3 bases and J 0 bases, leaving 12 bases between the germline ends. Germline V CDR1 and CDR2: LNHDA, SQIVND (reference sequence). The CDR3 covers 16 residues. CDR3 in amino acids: CASSILPDSSGNTIYF. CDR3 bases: TGTGCCAGTAGTATTCTCCCGGACAGCTCTGGAAACACCATATATTTT.

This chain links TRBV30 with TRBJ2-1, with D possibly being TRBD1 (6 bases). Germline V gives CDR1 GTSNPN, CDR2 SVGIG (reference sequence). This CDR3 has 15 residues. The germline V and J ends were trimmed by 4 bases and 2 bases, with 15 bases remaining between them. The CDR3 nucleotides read TGTGCCTGGAACCCAATTCAGGGGACCTACAATGAGCAGTTCTTC. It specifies CAWNPIQGTYNEQFF.

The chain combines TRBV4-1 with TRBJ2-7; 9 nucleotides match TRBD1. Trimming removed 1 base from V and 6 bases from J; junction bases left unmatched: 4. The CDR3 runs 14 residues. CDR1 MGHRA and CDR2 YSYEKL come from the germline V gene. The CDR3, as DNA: TGCGCCAGCAGCCAAGTATTACAGGGGGCCGAGCAGTACTTC. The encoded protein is CASSQVLQGAEQYF.

CDR3 DNA: TGTGCCAGTCGTAAAACTAGCGGGAGCTACGAGCAGTACTTC. Its translation: CASRKTSGSYEQYF. The rearrangement links TRBV19 to TRBJ2-7; 11 bases map to TRBD2. The CDR3 has 14 residues. Germline loops: CDR1 LNHDA, CDR2 SQIVND (reference sequence). V shed 8 bases and J 3 bases; nucleotides not matched to a gene: 6.